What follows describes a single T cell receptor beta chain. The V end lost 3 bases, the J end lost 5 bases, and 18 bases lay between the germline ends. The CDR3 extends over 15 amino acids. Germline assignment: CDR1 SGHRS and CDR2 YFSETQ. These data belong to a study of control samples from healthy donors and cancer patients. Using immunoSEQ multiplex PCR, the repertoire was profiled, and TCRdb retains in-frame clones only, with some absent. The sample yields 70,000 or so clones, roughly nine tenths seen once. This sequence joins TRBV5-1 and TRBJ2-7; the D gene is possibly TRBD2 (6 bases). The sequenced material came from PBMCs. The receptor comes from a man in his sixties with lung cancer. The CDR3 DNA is TGCGCCAGCAGCTGGGGTCGGAGGGTTAGCGACGAGCAGTACTTC. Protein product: CASSWGRRVSDEQYF.